The source of this T cell receptor beta chain is a study of T-cell reconstitution after alpha-beta-depleted transplantation in children. The TCRbeta library was prepared with unique molecular identifiers. One entry per CDR3 protein, called by TCRdb with MiXCR from the PCR reads. In the table there are more than 450,000 distinct CDR3 sequences, about 16% of which are singletons. This clonotype came up a few times. There are 15 residues in the CDR3. Germline V gene data show CDR1 as SEHNR and CDR2 as FQNEAQ (reference sequence). Trimming removed 5 bases at V and 2 bases at J, with 16 bases between. The chain uses TRBV7-9 and TRBJ2-7; D could derive from TRBD1 or TRBD2 (5 bases each). This TCR was recovered from a human donor who donated a stem cell graft to a child with acute lymphoblastic leukemia. Sequencing was performed on PBMCs from the stem cell graft donor, taken from the stem cell graft. CDR3 sequence reads: CASSREGTATYEQYF. CDR3 coding DNA: TGTGCCAGCAGCAGAGAGGGGACGGCTACCTACGAGCAGTACTTC.